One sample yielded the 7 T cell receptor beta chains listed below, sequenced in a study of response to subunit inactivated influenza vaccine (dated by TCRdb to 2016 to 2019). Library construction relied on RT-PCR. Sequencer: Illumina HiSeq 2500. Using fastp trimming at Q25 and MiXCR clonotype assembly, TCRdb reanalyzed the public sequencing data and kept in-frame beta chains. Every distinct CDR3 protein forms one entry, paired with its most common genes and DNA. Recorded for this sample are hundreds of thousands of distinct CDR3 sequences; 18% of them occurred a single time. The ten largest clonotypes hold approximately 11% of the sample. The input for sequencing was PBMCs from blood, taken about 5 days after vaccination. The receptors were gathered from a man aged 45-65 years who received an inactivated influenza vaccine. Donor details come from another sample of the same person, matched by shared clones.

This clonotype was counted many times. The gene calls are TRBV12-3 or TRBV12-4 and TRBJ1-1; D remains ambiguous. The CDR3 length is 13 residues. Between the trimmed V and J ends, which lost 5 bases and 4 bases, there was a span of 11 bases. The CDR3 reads CASSPGWATEAFF. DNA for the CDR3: TGTGCCAGCAGTCCTGGGTGGGCCACTGAAGCTTTCTTT.

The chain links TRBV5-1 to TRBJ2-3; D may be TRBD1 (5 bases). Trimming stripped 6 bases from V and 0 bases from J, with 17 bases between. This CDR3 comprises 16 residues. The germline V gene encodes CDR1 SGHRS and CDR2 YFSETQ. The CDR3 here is CASISQEPTSTDTQYF. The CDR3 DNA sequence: TGCGCCAGCATCTCACAGGAGCCCACTAGCACAGATACGCAGTATTTT. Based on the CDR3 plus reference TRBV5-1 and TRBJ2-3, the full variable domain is KAGVTQTPRYLIKTRGQQVTLSCSPISGHRSVSWYQQTPGQGLQFLFEYFSETQRNKGNFPGRFSGRQFSNSRSEMNVSTLELGDSALYLCASISQEPTSTDTQYFGPGTRLTVL.

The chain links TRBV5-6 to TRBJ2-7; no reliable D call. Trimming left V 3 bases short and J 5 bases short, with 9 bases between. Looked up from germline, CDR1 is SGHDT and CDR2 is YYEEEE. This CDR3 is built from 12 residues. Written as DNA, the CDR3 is TGTGCCAGCAGCTCCCCGGCAGACGAGCAGTACTTC. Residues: CASSSPADEQYF.

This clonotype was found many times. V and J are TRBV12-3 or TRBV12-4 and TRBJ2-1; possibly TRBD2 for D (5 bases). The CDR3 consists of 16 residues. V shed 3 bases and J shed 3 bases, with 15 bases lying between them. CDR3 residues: CASSFFGPGSYNEQFF. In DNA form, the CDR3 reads TGTGCCAGCAGTTTCTTCGGTCCGGGGAGCTACAATGAGCAGTTCTTC.

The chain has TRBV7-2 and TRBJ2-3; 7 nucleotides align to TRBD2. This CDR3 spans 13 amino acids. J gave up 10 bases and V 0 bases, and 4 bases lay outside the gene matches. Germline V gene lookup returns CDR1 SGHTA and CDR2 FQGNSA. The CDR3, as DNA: TGTGCCAGCAGCTTAGCGGGGGGGTCGGCGCAGTATTTT. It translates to CASSLAGGSAQYF.

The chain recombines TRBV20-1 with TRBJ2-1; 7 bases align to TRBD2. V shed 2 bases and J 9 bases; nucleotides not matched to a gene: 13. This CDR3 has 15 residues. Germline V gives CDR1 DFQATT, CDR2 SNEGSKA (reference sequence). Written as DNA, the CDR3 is TGCAGTGCTAGAAAATTCTCGCTAGCGGATCTTGAGCAGTTCTTC. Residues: CSARKFSLADLEQFF.

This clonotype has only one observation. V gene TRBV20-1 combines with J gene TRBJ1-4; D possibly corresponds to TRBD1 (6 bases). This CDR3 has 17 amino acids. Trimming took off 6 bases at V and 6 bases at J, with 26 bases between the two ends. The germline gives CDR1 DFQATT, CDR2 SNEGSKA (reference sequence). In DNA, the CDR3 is TGCAGTGCCATGGGACCGGGACACCGGATGGGATATGAAAAACTGTTTTTT. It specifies CSAMGPGHRMGYEKLFF.